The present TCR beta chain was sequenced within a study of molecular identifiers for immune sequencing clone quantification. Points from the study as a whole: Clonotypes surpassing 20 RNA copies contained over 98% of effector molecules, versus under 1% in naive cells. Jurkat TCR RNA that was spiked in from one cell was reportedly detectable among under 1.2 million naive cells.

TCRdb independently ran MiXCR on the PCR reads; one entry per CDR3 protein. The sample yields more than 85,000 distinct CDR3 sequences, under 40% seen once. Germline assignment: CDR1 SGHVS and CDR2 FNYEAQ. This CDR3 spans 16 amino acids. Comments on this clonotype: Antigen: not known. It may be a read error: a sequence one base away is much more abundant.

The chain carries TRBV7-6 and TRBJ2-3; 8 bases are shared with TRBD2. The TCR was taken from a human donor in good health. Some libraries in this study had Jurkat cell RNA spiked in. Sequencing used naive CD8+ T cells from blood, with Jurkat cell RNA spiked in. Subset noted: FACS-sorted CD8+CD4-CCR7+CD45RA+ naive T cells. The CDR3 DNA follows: TGTGCCAGCAGCTTAGGCCCGGGACTAGTCACAGATGCGCAGTATTTT. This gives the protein CASSLGPGLVTDAQYF. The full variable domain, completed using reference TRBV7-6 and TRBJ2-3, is GAGVSQSPRYKVTKRGQDVALRCDPISGHVSLYWYRQALGQGPEFLTYFNYEAQQDKSGLPNDRFSAERPEGSISTLTIQRTEQRDSAMYRCASSLGPGLVTDAQYFGPGTRLTVL.